What follows are 9 T cell receptor beta chains derived from one specimen sequenced in a study of shared T cell receptors in the human thymus. Clones were sequenced by immunoSEQ multiplex PCR, and TCRdb holds only the in-frame ones, with some missing. The table includes hundreds of thousands of clones, over 75% detected once. In addition, the sample was reused for a study of human thymus T cells.

Sequenced: thymocytes. The receptors come from a boy under two years old with a congenital heart defect.

The V gene is TRBV5-8, the J gene TRBJ2-7; a weak D match, TRBD1 (5 bases). The V gene lost 5 bases and the J gene lost 0 bases, with 12 bases spanning the gap. The CDR3 runs 14 residues. The V gene's germline CDR1 is SGHTS and CDR2 YDEGEE. This CDR3 reads CASSVRDSSYEQYF. The CDR3 DNA follows: TGTGCCAGCAGTGTTCGAGACAGCTCCTACGAGCAGTACTTC. Complete variable domain (other parts from reference TRBV5-8 and TRBJ2-7): EAGVTQSPTHLIKTRGQQATLRCSPISGHTSVYWYQQALGLGLQFLLWYDEGEERNRGNFPPRFSGRQFPNYSSELNVNALELEDSALYLCASSVRDSSYEQYFGPGTRLTVT.

The chain carries TRBV11-2 and TRBJ2-7; 10 positions match TRBD2. Germline-derived CDR1 and CDR2 are SGHAT and FQNNGV. Unmatched junction bases numbered 13, after V lost 5 bases and J lost 3 bases. This CDR3 has 17 amino acids. Here the CDR3 DNA reads TGTGCCAGCAGCGAAATTAGCGGGAGGCCTCAAAACTACGAGCAGTACTTC. Protein: CASSEISGRPQNYEQYF.

The chain links TRBV29-1 to TRBJ1-4; D unresolved. With 3 bases removed from V and 7 bases from J, the gap between germline ends came to 12 bases. This CDR3 has 13 residues. Germline V gene lookup returns CDR1 SQVTM and CDR2 ANQGSEA. CDR3 sequence reads: CSVEGRTGEKLFF. The CDR3 coding sequence is TGCAGCGTTGAGGGCAGGACTGGTGAAAAACTGTTTTTT. The variable domain in full, with the rest retrieved from reference TRBV29-1 and TRBJ1-4, is SAVISQKPSRDICQRGTSLTIQCQVDSQVTMMFWYRQQPGQSLTLIATANQGSEATYESGFVIDKFPISRPNLTFSTLTVSNMSPEDSSIYLCSVEGRTGEKLFFGSGTQLSVL.

This clone turned up a few times. The genes are TRBV4-2 and TRBJ2-5, with 7 bases aligning to TRBD2. With V trimmed by 4 bases and J by 1 base, 6 bases remained unmatched. This CDR3 spans 15 amino acids. The germline gives CDR1 LGHNA, CDR2 YNFKEQ. In DNA, the CDR3 is TGTGCCAGCAGCCGGGGGGGGAGGAGCCAAGAGACCCAGTACTTC. It codes for CASSRGGRSQETQYF.

The CDR3 is CAWSMREEFADTQYF. The DNA for the CDR3 is TGTGCCTGGAGTATGCGGGAGGAGTTCGCAGATACGCAGTATTTT. This rearrangement joins TRBV30 to TRBJ2-3; TRBD2 aligns across 8 bases. Germline V CDR1 and CDR2: GTSNPN, SVGIG (reference sequence). J was trimmed by 4 bases and V by 2 bases; bases with no gene match: 8. The CDR3 sequence is 15 residues long.

This clone was recorded a few times. The chain is built from TRBV9 and TRBJ1-1, with 7 bases matching TRBD1. CDR3 length equals 18 residues. V was pared by 0 bases and J by 5 bases, with 16 bases of the junction left unmatched. Germline V gives CDR1 SGDLS, CDR2 YYNGEE. This CDR3 reads CASSVDGGTDMSGTEAFF. The CDR3 DNA reads as TGTGCCAGCAGCGTAGACGGTGGGACAGACATGTCGGGAACTGAAGCTTTCTTT.

The gene calls are TRBV4-2 and TRBJ2-7; 12 nucleotides align to TRBD2. The CDR3 covers 21 residues. V was pared by 0 bases and J by 2 bases, with 17 bases of the junction left unmatched. Per germline, CDR1 LGHNA and CDR2 YNFKEQ. DNA of the CDR3: TGTGCCAGCAGCCAAGATATTTCCGGGCTAGCGGGAGGGCCATGGCCCTACGAGCAGTACTTC. This translates into CASSQDISGLAGGPWPYEQYF.

This chain joins TRBV19 and TRBJ2-2, with TRBD2 matching 7 bases. Trimming removed 11 bases from V and 3 bases from J; junction bases left unmatched: 6. Germline V gene sequence: CDR1 LNHDA, CDR2 SQIVND (reference sequence). The CDR3 has 13 residues. The CDR3 DNA reads as TGTGCCCTGAGGGGAGGGGACACCGGGGAGCTGTTTTTT. It yields the protein CALRGGDTGELFF. The full variable domain, with the rest looked up from reference TRBV19 and TRBJ2-2, is DGGITQSPKYLFRKEGQNVTLSCEQNLNHDAMYWYRQDPGQGLRLIYYSQIVNDFQKGDIAEGYSVSREKKESFPLTVTSAQKNPTAFYLCALRGGDTGELFFGEGSRLTVL.

This chain links TRBV29-1 with TRBJ2-7, with 12 bases aligning to TRBD2. Looked up from germline, CDR1 is SQVTM and CDR2 is ANQGSEA. V lost 6 bases to trimming and J lost 6 bases; unmatched junction nucleotides: 12. CDR3 size: 15 residues. CDR3 DNA sequence: TGCAGCGTAGCTACTAGCGGGAGGCTCGGTAGCGAGCAGTACTTC. Encoded protein: CSVATSGRLGSEQYF.